One and the same sample provided the 19 T cell receptor beta chains below, sequenced in a study of blood T cell repertoires in COVID-19. Libraries were prepared by immunoSEQ multiplex PCR; TCRdb keeps only in-frame clonotypes and omits some of them. The sample gives roughly 41,000 clones, 90% of which show up once; less than 30% is in the top ten. The sample taken for sequencing was peripheral blood. Every receptor here comes from a man in his sixties with active or convalescent COVID-19.

In this sample, this clone turned up a few times. J is TRBJ2-3 and V is TRBV29-1, with a weak D call TRBD1 (6 bases). Per the germline V gene, CDR1 is SQVTM and CDR2 is ANQGSEA. The V end lost 7 bases, the J end lost 4 bases, and 15 bases lay between the germline ends. This CDR3 region has 13 residues. CDR3 sequence reads: CSGRGTGSDTQYF. CDR3 in DNA: TGCAGCGGCAGGGGTACGGGGTCAGATACGCAGTATTTT.

The chain links TRBV7-2 to TRBJ2-7; TRBD2 matches at 14 bases. CDR1 is SGHTA, CDR2 FQGNSA, per germline. The CDR3 is made up of 16 amino acids. The ends lost 5 bases at V and 4 bases at J; junction bases unmatched: 7. The CDR3: CASSISGTSGSYEQYF. CDR3 in DNA: TGTGCCAGCAGCATATCGGGGACTAGCGGGAGTTACGAGCAGTACTTC.

This chain joins TRBV10-3 and TRBJ2-5, with 8 bases identical to TRBD2. The CDR3 runs 17 residues. The junction had 13 bases not matched to a gene; V was cut back by 2 bases and J by 5 bases. Germline-derived CDR1 and CDR2 are ENHRY and SYGVKD. The CDR3 DNA sequence: TGTGCCATCAGTGAGATTCCGGCGGGAGGACCTACGGAGACCCAGTACTTC. Amino acids: CAISEIPAGGPTETQYF.

The V call is TRBV7-9, the J call TRBJ2-7; 8 bases match TRBD1. The CDR3 loop spans 15 amino acids. The junction had 9 bases not matched to a gene; V was cut back by 4 bases and J by 4 bases. Germline values: CDR1 SEHNR, CDR2 FQNEAQ (reference sequence). The CDR3 region has the DNA TGTGCCAGCAGCTACCAACCCGGACAGGGTTACGAGCAGTACTTC. Its translation is CASSYQPGQGYEQYF. Looking up the rest from reference TRBV7-9 and TRBJ2-7 gives the full variable domain: DTGVSQNPRHKITKRGQNVTFRCDPISEHNRLYWYRQTLGQGPEFLTYFQNEAQLEKSRLLSDRFSAERPKGSFSTLEIQRTEQGDSAMYLCASSYQPGQGYEQYFGPGTRLTVT.

The chain uses TRBV2 and TRBJ1-3; D is unresolved. The germline CDR1 and CDR2 sequences are SNHLY and FYNNEI. There are 15 residues in the CDR3. V was trimmed by 2 bases and J by 1 base, leaving 9 bases between them. This CDR3 is CASSEREASGNTIYF. DNA for the CDR3: TGTGCCAGCAGTGAAAGGGAGGCTTCTGGAAACACCATATATTTT.

J is TRBJ1-1 and V is TRBV12-3 or TRBV12-4; D is unresolved. Trimming pared 5 bases from V and 8 bases from J, leaving 12 bases between. This CDR3 spans 12 amino acids. The CDR3 loop reads CASSPNTREAFF. Here the CDR3 DNA reads TGTGCCAGCAGTCCAAATACGAGGGAAGCTTTCTTT.

CDR3 coding DNA: TGTGCCAGCAGTTTACGCGCCGGGACAGCACAAGAGACCCAGTACTTC. Translating it yields CASSLRAGTAQETQYF. J is TRBJ2-5 and V is TRBV28; 7 nucleotides align to TRBD1. V dropped 2 bases and J dropped 2; count of bases not matched to a gene: 8. The CDR3 is made up of 16 amino acids. Germline V gives CDR1 MDHEN, CDR2 SYDVKM.

The chain couples TRBV18 to TRBJ2-2; perhaps TRBD2 as D (5 bases). The CDR3 is 16 residues long. The germline gives CDR1 KGHSH, CDR2 LQKENI. V was clipped by 3 bases and J by 4 bases, with 15 bases between them. The CDR3: CASSPPEKRSTGELFF. Here the CDR3 DNA reads TGTGCCAGCTCACCGCCGGAGAAGCGGAGCACCGGGGAGCTGTTTTTT.

The rearrangement joins TRBV11-1 to TRBJ2-5; 10 nucleotides match TRBD2. There are 14 residues in the CDR3. The ends lost 6 bases at V and 5 bases at J; junction bases unmatched: 6. CDR1 and CDR2 (germline): SGHAT, FQDESV (reference sequence). The CDR3 region is CASRAGGITETQYF. The CDR3 DNA reads TGTGCCAGCAGAGCGGGAGGGATAACTGAGACCCAGTACTTC.

The CDR3 protein is CASSSAGGPGTDTQYF. DNA for the CDR3: TGCGCCAGCTCATCAGCGGGAGGGCCTGGCACAGATACGCAGTATTTT. This chain uses TRBV5-1 with TRBJ2-3, with TRBD2 matching over 10 bases. Germline V CDR1 and CDR2: SGHRS, YFSETQ. The V and J ends lost 7 bases and 1 base, in that order; junction bases with no gene match: 9. The CDR3 is 16 residues long.

V usage is TRBV6-2 or TRBV6-3 and J usage is TRBJ2-2; D possibly corresponds to TRBD2 (6 bases). The CDR3 spans 16 residues. Trimming stripped 6 bases from V and 1 base from J, with 15 bases between. The germline V gene encodes CDR1 MNHEY and CDR2 SVGEGT. For the CDR3, the DNA is TGTGCCAGCAGCCCCGGGGGATTGGGGAACACCGGGGAGCTGTTTTTT. It codes for CASSPGGLGNTGELFF.

This clone occurred a few times. This chain joins TRBV19 and TRBJ2-7; possibly TRBD2 for D (6 bases). Trimming cost V 3 bases and J 3 bases, with 15 bases left between them. The CDR3 length is 15 residues. Germline CDR1 and CDR2: LNHDA and SQIVND (reference sequence). The CDR3 nucleotides read TGTGCCAGTAGTATCCGAGTCAACGGGGGCTACGAGCAGTACTTC. This gives the protein CASSIRVNGGYEQYF.

The sample holds one count of this clone. The rearrangement joins TRBV5-5 to TRBJ2-7, with 8 nucleotides matching TRBD1. The length of the CDR3 is 14 residues. Germline V lookup: CDR1 SGHKS, CDR2 YYEKEE (reference sequence). Losses at the gene ends were 1 base for V and 5 bases for J; bases not matched to a gene: 5. CDR3 residues: CASSLTGGVDEQYF. The CDR3 DNA is TGTGCCAGCAGCTTGACAGGGGGAGTCGACGAGCAGTACTTC.

This chain uses TRBV6-6 with TRBJ1-2, with 7 bases identical to TRBD1. The CDR3 loop spans 12 amino acids. The ends lost 5 bases at V and 8 bases at J; junction bases unmatched: 5. In germline, CDR1 is MNHNY, CDR2 SVGAGI (reference sequence). CDR3 nucleotide sequence: TGTGCCAGCAGTCAGACAGGGTTAGGCTACACCTTC. Its protein is CASSQTGLGYTF.

The chain is built from TRBV5-1 and TRBJ2-1; no clear D. This CDR3 is 14 amino acids long. Trimming left V 6 bases short and J 2 bases short, with 12 bases between. The germline V gene encodes CDR1 SGHRS and CDR2 YFSETQ. The chain's CDR3 is CASTPGYTYNEQFF. CDR3 DNA: TGCGCCAGCACCCCAGGATACACCTACAATGAGCAGTTCTTC.

The chain combines TRBV19 with TRBJ2-7; 11 nucleotides line up with TRBD2. Germline V gene data show CDR1 as LNHDA and CDR2 as SQIVND (reference sequence). Unmatched junction bases numbered 3, after V lost 6 bases and J lost 2 bases. The CDR3 consists of 14 residues. The CDR3 spells CASSASGRPYEQYF. DNA of the CDR3: TGTGCCAGTAGCGCTAGCGGGAGGCCCTACGAGCAGTACTTC.

The J gene is TRBJ2-5, the V gene TRBV7-3; 9 positions agree with TRBD2. This CDR3 comprises 15 residues. V lost 5 bases and J lost 5; bases outside the gene matches: 9. Germline V gene sequence: CDR1 SGHTA, CDR2 FQGTGA. The CDR3 sequence is CASSRRGTSSETQYF. CDR3 sequence (DNA): TGTGCCAGCAGCCGTAGGGGGACTAGCAGCGAGACCCAGTACTTC. The complete variable domain, with remaining parts taken from reference TRBV7-3 and TRBJ2-5, reads GAGVSQTPSNKVTEKGKYVELRCDPISGHTALYWYRQSLGQGPEFLIYFQGTGAADDSGLPNDRFFAVRPEGSVSTLKIQRTERGDSAVYLCASSRRGTSSETQYFGPGTRLLVL.

The chain links TRBV5-1 to TRBJ2-7; 7 positions match TRBD1. The CDR3 consists of 18 residues. V trimming: 1 base; J trimming: 3 bases; junction bases outside the gene matches: 16. Germline V gives CDR1 SGHRS, CDR2 YFSETQ. CDR3 protein: CASSLLGQLSSPLYEQYF. The CDR3 nucleotides read TGCGCCAGCAGCTTGCTGGGACAGCTGTCGTCCCCGCTCTACGAGCAGTACTTC. The variable domain in full, with the rest retrieved from reference TRBV5-1 and TRBJ2-7, is KAGVTQTPRYLIKTRGQQVTLSCSPISGHRSVSWYQQTPGQGLQFLFEYFSETQRNKGNFPGRFSGRQFSNSRSEMNVSTLELGDSALYLCASSLLGQLSSPLYEQYFGPGTRLTVT.

Points on this clone: The sample contains more than one DNA sequence encoding this CDR3. The chain employs TRBV18 and TRBJ1-1; D is unresolved. CDR3 size: 13 residues. Trimming stripped 2 bases from V and 3 bases from J, with 7 bases between. Germline V CDR1 and CDR2: KGHSH, LQKENI. The CDR3 loop is CASSPGLDTEAFF. The CDR3 DNA reads as TGTGCCAGCTCACCAGGGCTGGACACTGAAGCTTTCTTT.